Listed here are 9 T cell receptor beta chains from one sample, sequenced in a study of beta chain features in type 1 diabetes. General observations from the study: People with Type 1 diabetes carried modestly yet significantly shorter TCRB CDR3s in all four CD4+ subsets.

cDNA synthesis used the whole RNA isolate, giving expressed TCRB sequences. Generated by immunoSEQ multiplex PCR, the TCRdb table keeps only in-frame clones and is missing some. The sample consists of approximately 360,000 clones, 10% to 15% of them appearing once. These TCRs are of unknown antigen specificity. Sequenced: naive CD4+ T cells from blood. The receptors were gathered from a woman aged 18-29 years with type 1 diabetes.

J is TRBJ2-2 and V is TRBV4-1; 10 nucleotides agree with TRBD2. Trimming removed 1 base from V and 5 bases from J; junction bases left unmatched: 4. There are 16 residues in the CDR3. The germline gives CDR1 MGHRA, CDR2 YSYEKL. The CDR3 DNA is TGCGCCAGCAGCCAAGGTAGCGGGAGGATGACCGGGGAGCTGTTTTTT. Protein sequence: CASSQGSGRMTGELFF.

The sample holds a few counts of this clone. Different DNA sequences within this sample yield the same CDR3. The CDR3 loop reads CASSPGTGGQPQHF. The CDR3 nucleotides are TGCGCCAGCAGCCCAGGGACAGGGGGCCAGCCCCAGCATTTT. The chain recombines TRBV4-3 with TRBJ1-5; 12 bases are a match to TRBD1. Germline trimming cut 4 bases from V and 7 bases from J; bases unmatched to any gene: 2. The CDR3 is 14 amino acids. Per germline, CDR1 LGHNA and CDR2 YSLEER.

The V gene is TRBV14, the J gene TRBJ1-2; D gene unclear. CDR1 is SGHDN and CDR2 is FVKESK in the germline V gene. This CDR3 region has 15 residues. Trimming removed 4 bases at V and 0 bases at J, with 12 bases between. The CDR3 is CASSLSFGANYGYTF. In nucleotides, the CDR3 is TGTGCCAGCAGCCTTAGTTTTGGAGCTAACTATGGCTACACCTTC.

The chain couples TRBV7-9 to TRBJ2-3, with 7 bases aligning to TRBD1. CDR3 length equals 15 residues. Germline V gene data show CDR1 as SEHNR and CDR2 as FQNEAQ (reference sequence). V lost 5 bases and J lost 1; bases outside the gene matches: 6. The chain's CDR3 is CASSPWDSRTDTQYF. The CDR3 DNA is TGTGCCAGCAGCCCTTGGGACAGCCGCACAGATACGCAGTATTTT.

The chain employs TRBV19 and TRBJ2-3; unclear D gene. From germline, CDR1 is LNHDA and CDR2 SQIVND (reference sequence). V was shortened by 2 bases and J by 0 bases, with 6 bases between the two germline ends. The length of the CDR3 is 14 residues. DNA for the CDR3: TGTGCCAGTAGTATAACGGAGAGCACAGATACGCAGTATTTT. Translating gives CASSITESTDTQYF.

The rearrangement uses TRBV7-9 and TRBJ1-1, with a possible D match to TRBD1 (5 bases). The CDR3 sequence is 15 residues long. The germline gives CDR1 SEHNR, CDR2 FQNEAQ (reference sequence). V was pared by 2 bases and J by 4 bases, with 14 bases between. CDR3 in amino acids: CASSLNLQVLTEAFF. The CDR3 DNA reads TGTGCCAGCAGCTTAAATCTACAGGTCCTCACTGAAGCTTTCTTT.

Regarding this clone: The same CDR3 arises from other DNA sequences in this sample as well. This chain connects TRBV6-6 to TRBJ2-5; a possible D gene is TRBD2 (6 bases). The CDR3 runs to 12 residues. Germline CDR1 reads MNHNY; CDR2 reads SVGAGI (reference sequence). V was cut by 5 bases and J by 5 bases, with 9 bases left in between. The CDR3, as DNA: TGTGCCAGCAGTCCTGGGGGGGAGACCCAGTACTTC. The encoded protein is CASSPGGETQYF.

This clone was seen only a few times. The J gene is TRBJ2-7, the V gene TRBV7-2; no clear D gene. The CDR3 contains 15 residues. The ends were cut back, 5 bases at V and 0 bases at J, with 14 bases in the middle. The germline V gene has CDR1 SGHTA and CDR2 FQGNSA. CDR3 in DNA: TGTGCCAGCAGCCCCATGACACGTAGCTCCTACGAGCAGTACTTC. Translation: CASSPMTRSSYEQYF.

This clone was found a few times. The chain uses TRBV4-3 and TRBJ2-7, with D possibly TRBD2 on 5 matching bases. The V gene lost 0 bases and the J gene lost 3 bases, with 12 bases spanning the gap. The V gene's germline CDR1 is LGHNA and CDR2 YSLEER. The CDR3 has 15 residues. CDR3 in amino acids: CASSQDQASSYEQYF. The CDR3 DNA reads TGCGCCAGCAGCCAAGATCAGGCTAGCAGCTACGAGCAGTACTTC.